The 17 T cell receptor beta chains given below trace back to one sample, sequenced in a study of blood T cell repertoires in COVID-19. Sequencing used immunoSEQ multiplex PCR; TCRdb keeps in-frame clones, though not all of them. This table holds tens of thousands of clones, about 90% found once. Sequences were obtained from peripheral blood. The origin of the receptors is a man between 50 and 59 years old with active COVID-19.

To note about this clone: The DNA is left out, because the CDR3 cannot be placed on it with certainty; the CDR3 is given as TCRdb lists it. The chain recombines TRBV28 with TRBJ2-3; TRBD2, the table's D call, was not compared with the DNA. Germline V gene sequence: CDR1 MDHEN, CDR2 SYDVKM. The CDR3 length is 15 residues, termini included. CDR3 protein: CASSTSWAGGLWQYF.

The chain joins TRBV2 to TRBJ1-3, with D unresolved. This CDR3 spans 15 amino acids. Trimming took off 3 bases at V and 0 bases at J, with 9 bases between the two ends. Looked up from germline, CDR1 is SNHLY and CDR2 is FYNNEI. The CDR3 region is CASSDSKSSGNTIYF. CDR3 nucleotides: TGTGCCAGCAGTGATAGTAAGAGCTCTGGAAACACCATATATTTT.

The chain joins TRBV30 to TRBJ2-5; perhaps TRBD2 as D (6 bases). The germline V and J ends were trimmed by 0 bases and 2 bases, with 7 bases remaining between them. The CDR3 spans 13 residues. Germline values: CDR1 GTSNPN, CDR2 SVGIG (reference sequence). This CDR3 reads CAWSVGTQETQYF. CDR3 DNA sequence: TGTGCCTGGAGTGTTGGGACTCAAGAGACCCAGTACTTC.

The chain is built from TRBV24-1 and TRBJ2-7; 8 bases agree with TRBD1. Per germline, CDR1 KGHDR and CDR2 SFDVKD. The CDR3 is 15 amino acids. The V segment lost 4 bases and the J segment 5 bases; nucleotides outside the gene matches: 9. CDR3 DNA sequence: TGTGCCACCAGTGAGGGTAGGCAGGGGGCCGACGAGCAGTACTTC. Protein sequence: CATSEGRQGADEQYF.

This chain joins TRBV6-6 and TRBJ2-1, with no clear D. V was cut by 2 bases and J by 12 bases, with 11 bases left in between. Germline V gene data show CDR1 as MNHNY and CDR2 as SVGAGI (reference sequence). The CDR3 runs to 12 residues. The CDR3 coding sequence is TGTGCCAGCAGTTACGGGTACTATGGGCAGTTCTTC. It encodes CASSYGYYGQFF.

J is TRBJ2-7 and V is TRBV2, with 11 nucleotides matching TRBD1. The ends lost 6 bases at V and 2 bases at J; junction bases unmatched: 9. This CDR3 has 16 residues. Germline lookup yields CDR1 SNHLY and CDR2 FYNNEI. In DNA, the CDR3 is TGTGCCAGCAGAGATCATCCGGGACAGGGGGCCTACGAGCAGTACTTC. As protein: CASRDHPGQGAYEQYF.

The chain joins TRBV27 to TRBJ2-1; TRBD1 agrees at 10 bases. Germline CDR1 MNHEY, CDR2 SMNVEV (reference sequence). This CDR3 has 15 residues. The J segment lost 7 bases and the V segment lost 5 bases, leaving 8 bases of the junction unmatched. This CDR3 reads CASSLGQGVGNEQFF. CDR3 DNA: TGTGCCAGCAGTCTTGGACAGGGGGTAGGAAATGAGCAGTTCTTC.

The chain is built from TRBV4-2 and TRBJ2-1; TRBD2 agrees at 10 bases. This CDR3 has 15 amino acids. V dropped 0 bases and J dropped 7; count of bases not matched to a gene: 3. Germline CDR1 reads LGHNA; CDR2 reads YNFKEQ. For the CDR3, the DNA is TGTGCCAGCAGCCAAGAAGCGGGAGGGCCAAATGAGCAGTTCTTC. It is translated as CASSQEAGGPNEQFF.

This chain uses TRBV12-3 or TRBV12-4 with TRBJ2-1; possibly TRBD2 for D (6 bases). The CDR3 runs to 12 residues. Trimming shortened V by 5 bases and J by 8 bases, and 10 bases separated the two germline ends. CDR3 loop: CASSQTRDEQFF. CDR3 DNA sequence: TGTGCCAGCAGTCAGACTAGGGATGAGCAGTTCTTC.

This rearrangement joins TRBV19 to TRBJ2-1; 10 bases are a match to TRBD2. V gave up 4 bases and J gave up 5 bases; unmatched junction bases: 2. This CDR3 has 14 residues. Germline V gene data show CDR1 as LNHDA and CDR2 as SQIVND (reference sequence). In nucleotides, the CDR3 is TGTGCCAGTAGTACTAGCGGGAGTAACAATGAGCAGTTCTTC. It specifies CASSTSGSNNEQFF.

This rearrangement joins TRBV30 to TRBJ1-3; D perhaps matches TRBD1 (5 bases). This CDR3 comprises 13 residues. The V gene's germline CDR1 is GTSNPN and CDR2 SVGIG (reference sequence). Trimming stripped 8 bases from V and 2 bases from J, with 13 bases between. CDR3 bases: TGTGCCGGAGGCCCGGGGGCTGGAAACACCATATATTTT. Its translation: CAGGPGAGNTIYF.

The chain carries TRBV3-1 (or the pseudogene TRBV3-2) and TRBJ2-3; 7 bases agree with TRBD2. There are 16 residues in the CDR3. The V and J ends lost 1 base and 2 bases, in that order; junction bases with no gene match: 6. Germline V CDR1 and CDR2: LGHDT, YNNKEL (reference sequence). The CDR3 sequence is CASSQVGSGFTDTQYF. CDR3 DNA sequence: TGTGCCAGCAGCCAAGTTGGTAGCGGGTTCACAGATACGCAGTATTTT.

The sample holds one count of this clone. This chain connects TRBV2 to TRBJ1-5, with a possible D match to TRBD1 (6 bases). The germline V gene has CDR1 SNHLY and CDR2 FYNNEI. V lost 6 bases and J lost 6, with 15 bases in between. The CDR3 has 14 amino acids. The CDR3 loop is CASRPTGQVQPQHF. CDR3 in DNA: TGTGCCAGCAGACCCACAGGGCAGGTTCAGCCCCAGCATTTT. The full variable domain, with the rest looked up from reference TRBV2 and TRBJ1-5, is EPEVTQTPSHQVTQMGQEVILRCVPISNHLYFYWYRQILGQKVEFLVSFYNNEISEKSEIFDDQFSVERPDGSNFTLKIRSTKLEDSAMYFCASRPTGQVQPQHFGDGTRLSIL.

This clone was detected once. This sequence joins TRBV3-1 (or the pseudogene TRBV3-2) and TRBJ1-5; D call uncertain. V was pared by 0 bases and J by 7 bases, with 13 bases between. The CDR3 extends over 15 amino acids. CDR1 is LGHDT and CDR2 is YNNKEL in the germline V gene (reference sequence). The CDR3, as DNA: TGTGCCAGCAGCCAAGAATCTGTAGGAGGGCAGCCCCAGCATTTT. This codes for CASSQESVGGQPQHF.

The chain employs TRBV19 and TRBJ1-3; no reliable D call. The CDR3 has 15 residues. The V and J ends lost 4 bases and 2 bases respectively, with 12 bases between them. CDR1 and CDR2 from the germline V gene are LNHDA and SQIVND (reference sequence). The CDR3 nucleotides are TGTGCCAGTAGTAACCCTGCAACAACTGGAAACACCATATATTTT. Protein: CASSNPATTGNTIYF.

V is TRBV5-1 and J is TRBJ2-2; D is undetermined. Germline V lookup: CDR1 SGHRS, CDR2 YFSETQ. The CDR3 runs 17 residues. The V and J ends lost 0 bases and 3 bases respectively, with 15 bases between them. The CDR3 spells CASSLVPETTHTGELFF. CDR3 coding DNA: TGCGCCAGCAGCTTGGTCCCGGAGACCACTCACACCGGGGAGCTGTTTTTT.

The chain uses TRBV7-8 and TRBJ2-7; the D is unclear. The V and J ends lost 0 bases and 0 bases respectively, with 12 bases between them. The germline V gene encodes CDR1 SGHVS and CDR2 FQNEAQ. The CDR3 contains 16 residues. The CDR3 DNA is TGTGCCAGCAGCTTAGCGACGGCAGGCGACTCCTACGAGCAGTACTTC. Its protein product is CASSLATAGDSYEQYF. Full variable domain (outside the CDR3, taken from reference TRBV7-8 and TRBJ2-7): GAGVSQSPRYKVAKRGQDVALRCDPISGHVSLFWYQQALGQGPEFLTYFQNEAQLDKSGLPSDRFFAERPEGSVSTLKIQRTQQEDSAVYLCASSLATAGDSYEQYFGPGTRLTVT.